This TCR beta chain stems from a study of T cell responses to AZD1222 COVID-19 vaccine. General study results and limits: Scientists sampled the repertoires only once the peak T cell response had passed.

The CDR3 is made up of 14 amino acids. With 5 bases clipped from V and 4 bases from J, the junction kept 6 bases outside the gene matches. The germline CDR1 and CDR2 sequences are SNHLY and FYNNEI. As for this clone: Antigen specificity is unknown.

Using immunoSEQ multiplex PCR, the repertoire was profiled, and TCRdb retains in-frame clones only, with some absent. The sample holds 140,000 to 150,000 clones, roughly 93% seen once. Sequences were derived from peripheral blood, sampled after recovery from COVID-19. The sequence was obtained from an adult who had recovered from COVID-19. This chain links TRBV2 with TRBJ2-5; 8 bases are a match to TRBD2. For the CDR3, the DNA is TGTGCCAGCAGTTTGACTAGCGTACGAGAGACCCAGTACTTC. Protein product: CASSLTSVRETQYF.